The 15 T cell receptor beta chains below were found in one sample sequenced in a study of blood T cell repertoires in COVID-19. The method was immunoSEQ multiplex PCR; TCRdb's version includes in-frame clones alone and lacks a portion of them. The data hold nearly 300,000 clones, with roughly 86% observed a single time. Sequenced input: PBMCs or T cells enriched from blood (not recorded which). The receptors were gathered from a woman in her fifties or sixties who had been exposed to COVID-19.

The rearrangement links TRBV18 to TRBJ1-2; the match to TRBD1 covers 9 bases. Germline CDR1 and CDR2: KGHSH and LQKENI. The CDR3 covers 16 residues. The V segment lost 3 bases and the J segment 4 bases; nucleotides outside the gene matches: 9. CDR3 sequence: CASSPEQGAASYGYTF. Written as DNA, the CDR3 is TGTGCCAGCTCACCGGAACAGGGGGCAGCTTCCTATGGCTACACCTTC.

The J gene is TRBJ2-2, the V gene TRBV28, with D possibly being TRBD2 (6 bases). The CDR3 covers 18 residues. Trimming removed 5 bases from V and 2 bases from J, with 21 bases in between. In germline, CDR1 is MDHEN, CDR2 SYDVKM. The CDR3 bases are TGTGCCAGCAGTCCCCCCCCTAGAAGGGCGGGAAACACCGGGGAGCTGTTTTTT. As protein: CASSPPPRRAGNTGELFF.

DNA of the CDR3: TGTGCCAGCAGCCCCCAAGTCGGACTAGTCTCCTACGAGCAGTACTTC. Amino acid sequence: CASSPQVGLVSYEQYF. The rearrangement joins TRBV5-5 to TRBJ2-7, with 7 bases fitting TRBD2. This CDR3 comprises 16 residues. The germline V gene encodes CDR1 SGHKS and CDR2 YYEKEE (reference sequence). The V segment lost 4 bases and the J segment 0 bases; nucleotides outside the gene matches: 10.

The chain carries TRBV14 and TRBJ2-7, with D uncertain. V lost 3 bases to trimming and J lost 2 bases, with 8 bases between them. The CDR3 spans 13 residues. Germline V gives CDR1 SGHDN, CDR2 FVKESK. CDR3 DNA: TGTGCCAGCAGCCAGGCCATCACCTACGAGCAGTACTTC. Amino acids: CASSQAITYEQYF.

The chain carries TRBV19 and TRBJ1-5; 8 positions match TRBD1. From germline, CDR1 is LNHDA and CDR2 SQIVND (reference sequence). Losses at the gene ends were 5 bases for V and 6 bases for J; bases not matched to a gene: 6. CDR3 size: 14 residues. The CDR3: CASSGAQGAQPQHF. The CDR3 DNA reads as TGTGCCAGTAGTGGCGCCCAGGGGGCTCAGCCCCAGCATTTT.

The chain combines TRBV4-1 with TRBJ2-2; D is possibly TRBD2 (7 bases). V was clipped by 6 bases and J by 4 bases, with 18 bases between them. Germline assignment: CDR1 MGHRA and CDR2 YSYEKL. The CDR3 totals 16 residues. The CDR3 sequence: CASSREGGGITGELFF. In nucleotides, the CDR3 is TGCGCCAGCAGTCGAGAGGGAGGGGGGATCACCGGGGAGCTGTTTTTT.

The chain carries TRBV7-9 and TRBJ1-4, with D hard to call. This CDR3 is built from 12 residues. The germline V gene has CDR1 SEHNR and CDR2 FQNEAQ (reference sequence). Trimming removed 5 bases at V and 7 bases at J, with 8 bases between. The CDR3 nucleotides read TGTGCCAGCAGCATCGAGGGTGAAAAACTGTTTTTT. Its protein is CASSIEGEKLFF. Full variable domain (rest looked up from reference TRBV7-9 and TRBJ1-4): DTGVSQNPRHKITKRGQNVTFRCDPISEHNRLYWYRQTLGQGPEFLTYFQNEAQLEKSRLLSDRFSAERPKGSFSTLEIQRTEQGDSAMYLCASSIEGEKLFFGSGTQLSVL.

The V and J genes are TRBV4-2 and TRBJ2-7, with 7 bases lining up with TRBD1. The germline gives CDR1 LGHNA, CDR2 YNFKEQ. The CDR3 length is 12 residues. Losses at the gene ends were 2 bases for V and 6 bases for J; bases not matched to a gene: 1. This CDR3 reads CASSQPGGEQYF. CDR3 nucleotide sequence: TGTGCCAGCAGCCAACCAGGGGGCGAGCAGTACTTC.

This clone has only one observation. The chain has TRBV5-6 and TRBJ1-1; no definite D call. Germline lookup yields CDR1 SGHDT and CDR2 YYEEEE. The V and J ends lost 4 bases and 5 bases respectively, with 18 bases between them. The CDR3 is made up of 15 amino acids. The CDR3 region is CASSLGSYLVTEAFF. CDR3 DNA: TGTGCCAGCAGCCTGGGTAGTTATTTGGTGACTGAAGCTTTCTTT. Based on the CDR3 plus reference TRBV5-6 and TRBJ1-1, the full variable domain is DAGVTQSPTHLIKTRGQQVTLRCSPKSGHDTVSWYQQALGQGPQFIFQYYEEEERQRGNFPDRFSGHQFPNYSSELNVNALLLGDSALYLCASSLGSYLVTEAFFGQGTRLTVV.

The chain combines TRBV6-5 with TRBJ2-7; the match to TRBD2 covers 10 bases. CDR1 is MNHEY, CDR2 SVGAGI, per germline. There are 15 residues in the CDR3. Trimming removed 2 bases from V and 1 base from J; junction bases left unmatched: 2. CDR3 residues: CASSYRTSGSYEQYF. Here the CDR3 DNA reads TGTGCCAGCAGTTACAGGACTAGCGGATCCTACGAGCAGTACTTC.

The V call is TRBV5-4, the J call TRBJ2-7, with D tentatively TRBD1 (6 bases). Germline CDR1 is SGHNT and CDR2 is YYREEE (reference sequence). Trimming shortened V by 4 bases and J by 7 bases, and 21 bases separated the two germline ends. The CDR3 extends over 15 amino acids. CDR3 region: CASSPTGTRSREQYF. CDR3 coding DNA: TGTGCCAGCAGCCCAACCGGGACACGTTCTAGAGAGCAGTACTTC.

The rearrangement links TRBV28 to TRBJ1-2; no reliable D call. The CDR3 covers 12 residues. V was pared by 1 base and J by 8 bases, with 8 bases between. Germline-derived CDR1 and CDR2 are MDHEN and SYDVKM. The CDR3 DNA reads TGTGCCAGCAGTTTATTTGGGAGGGGCTACACCTTC. It is translated as CASSLFGRGYTF.

The chain links TRBV10-3 to TRBJ2-2; weak D call: TRBD1 (5 bases). In germline, CDR1 is ENHRY, CDR2 SYGVKD. Trimming removed 6 bases from V and 3 bases from J, with 11 bases in between. CDR3 length: 14 residues. CDR3 residues: CAISPAGYTGELFF. The CDR3 coding sequence is TGTGCCATCAGCCCCGCAGGGTACACCGGGGAGCTGTTTTTT.

V is TRBV2 and J is TRBJ1-1, with TRBD1 identical over 7 bases. Losses at the gene ends were 7 bases for V and 3 bases for J; bases not matched to a gene: 11. The CDR3 has 15 amino acids. Germline V gene data show CDR1 as SNHLY and CDR2 as FYNNEI. CDR3 sequence (DNA): TGTGCCAGCACACCGTTGACAGGGTTGGACACTGAAGCTTTCTTT. Amino acids: CASTPLTGLDTEAFF.

The chain has TRBV11-2 and TRBJ2-7; D is ambiguous. Trimming took 4 bases from V and 4 from J, leaving 8 bases between them. The germline V gene has CDR1 SGHAT and CDR2 FQNNGV. The CDR3 totals 12 residues. The CDR3: CASSSSGYEQYF. The CDR3 DNA sequence: TGTGCCAGCAGCTCTAGTGGGTACGAGCAGTACTTC.